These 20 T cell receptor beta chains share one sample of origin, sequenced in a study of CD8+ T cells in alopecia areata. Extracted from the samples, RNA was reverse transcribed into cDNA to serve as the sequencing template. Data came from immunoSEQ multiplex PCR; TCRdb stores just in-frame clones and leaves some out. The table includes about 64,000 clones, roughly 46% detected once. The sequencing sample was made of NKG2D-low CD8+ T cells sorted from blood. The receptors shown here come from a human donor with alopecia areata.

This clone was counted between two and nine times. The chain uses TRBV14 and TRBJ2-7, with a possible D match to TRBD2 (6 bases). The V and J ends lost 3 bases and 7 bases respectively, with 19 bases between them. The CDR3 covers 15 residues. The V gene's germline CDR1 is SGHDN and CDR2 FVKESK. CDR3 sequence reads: CASSHRTEGPGEQYF. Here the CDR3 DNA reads TGTGCCAGCAGCCACAGGACGGAGGGCCCCGGTGAGCAGTACTTC.

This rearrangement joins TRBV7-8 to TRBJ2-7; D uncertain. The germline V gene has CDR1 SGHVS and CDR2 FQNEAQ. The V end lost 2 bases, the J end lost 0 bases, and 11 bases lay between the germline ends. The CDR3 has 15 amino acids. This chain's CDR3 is CASSLPFGVSYEQYF. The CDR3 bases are TGTGCCAGCAGCTTACCTTTCGGCGTCTCCTACGAGCAGTACTTC. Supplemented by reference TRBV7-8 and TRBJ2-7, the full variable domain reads GAGVSQSPRYKVAKRGQDVALRCDPISGHVSLFWYQQALGQGPEFLTYFQNEAQLDKSGLPSDRFFAERPEGSVSTLKIQRTQQEDSAVYLCASSLPFGVSYEQYFGPGTRLTVT.

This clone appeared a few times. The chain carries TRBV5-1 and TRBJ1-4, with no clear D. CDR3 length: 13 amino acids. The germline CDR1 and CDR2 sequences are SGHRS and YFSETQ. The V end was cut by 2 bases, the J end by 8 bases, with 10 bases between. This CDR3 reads CASSLSTGEKLFF. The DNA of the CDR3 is TGCGCCAGCAGCTTATCTACGGGAGAAAAACTGTTTTTT.

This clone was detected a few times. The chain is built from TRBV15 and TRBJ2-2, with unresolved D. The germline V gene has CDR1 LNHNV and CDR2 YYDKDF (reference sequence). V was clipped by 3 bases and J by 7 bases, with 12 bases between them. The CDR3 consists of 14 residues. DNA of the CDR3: TGTGCCACCAGCAGTGTCCCCCCCGGCGGGGAGCTGTTTTTT. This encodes CATSSVPPGGELFF.

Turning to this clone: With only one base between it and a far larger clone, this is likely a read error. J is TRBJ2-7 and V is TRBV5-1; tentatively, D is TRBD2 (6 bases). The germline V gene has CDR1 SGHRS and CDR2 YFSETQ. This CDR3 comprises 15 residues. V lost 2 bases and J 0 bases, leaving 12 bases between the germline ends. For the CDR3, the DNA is TGCGCCAGCAGCTTCCGGGACTTTGGCTCCTACGAGCAGTACTTC. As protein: CASSFRDFGSYEQYF.

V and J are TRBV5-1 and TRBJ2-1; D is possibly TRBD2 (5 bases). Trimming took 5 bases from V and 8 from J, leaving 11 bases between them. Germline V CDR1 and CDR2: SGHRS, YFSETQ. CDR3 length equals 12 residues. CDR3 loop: CASRIGGHEQFF. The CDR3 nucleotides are TGCGCCAGCAGAATTGGAGGACATGAGCAGTTCTTC.

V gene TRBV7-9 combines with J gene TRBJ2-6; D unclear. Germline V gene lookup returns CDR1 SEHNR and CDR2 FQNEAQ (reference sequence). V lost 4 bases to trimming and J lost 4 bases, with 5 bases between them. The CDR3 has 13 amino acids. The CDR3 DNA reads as TGTGCCAGCAGCTCGCCAGGGGCCAACGTCCTGACTTTC. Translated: CASSSPGANVLTF.

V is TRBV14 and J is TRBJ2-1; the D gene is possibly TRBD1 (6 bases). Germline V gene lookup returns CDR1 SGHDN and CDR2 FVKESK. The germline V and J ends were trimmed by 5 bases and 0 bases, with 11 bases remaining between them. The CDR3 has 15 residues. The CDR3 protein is CASSSDRDSYNEQFF. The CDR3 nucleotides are TGTGCCAGCAGCTCGGACAGAGACTCCTACAATGAGCAGTTCTTC. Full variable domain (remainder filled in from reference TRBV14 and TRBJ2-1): EAGVTQFPSHSVIEKGQTVTLRCDPISGHDNLYWYRRVMGKEIKFLLHFVKESKQDESGMPNNRFLAERTGGTYSTLKVQPAELEDSGVYFCASSSDRDSYNEQFFGPGTRLTVL.

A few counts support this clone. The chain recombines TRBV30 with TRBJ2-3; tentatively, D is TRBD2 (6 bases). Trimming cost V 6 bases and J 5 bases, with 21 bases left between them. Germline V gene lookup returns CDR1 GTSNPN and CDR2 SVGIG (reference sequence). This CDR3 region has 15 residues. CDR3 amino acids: CACTVRRGTEDTQYF. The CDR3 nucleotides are TGTGCCTGCACTGTAAGGAGGGGTACTGAAGATACGCAGTATTTT.

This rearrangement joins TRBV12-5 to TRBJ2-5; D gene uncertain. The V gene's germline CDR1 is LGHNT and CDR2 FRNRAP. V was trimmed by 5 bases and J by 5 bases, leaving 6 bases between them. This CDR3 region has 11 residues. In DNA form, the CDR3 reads TGTGCTAGTGGTGCCGAGGAGACCCAGTACTTC. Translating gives CASGAEETQYF.

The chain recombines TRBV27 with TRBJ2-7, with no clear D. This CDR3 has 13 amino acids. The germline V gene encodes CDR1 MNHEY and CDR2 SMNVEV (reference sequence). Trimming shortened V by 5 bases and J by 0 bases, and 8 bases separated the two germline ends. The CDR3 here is CASSLKSSYEQYF. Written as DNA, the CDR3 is TGTGCCAGCAGTCTTAAATCCTCCTACGAGCAGTACTTC.

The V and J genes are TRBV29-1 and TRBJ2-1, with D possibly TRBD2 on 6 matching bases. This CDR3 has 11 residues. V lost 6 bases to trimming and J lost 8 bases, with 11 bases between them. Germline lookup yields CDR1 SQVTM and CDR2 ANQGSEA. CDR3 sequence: CSVSGVDEQFF. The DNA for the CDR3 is TGCAGCGTCTCGGGAGTGGATGAGCAGTTCTTC.

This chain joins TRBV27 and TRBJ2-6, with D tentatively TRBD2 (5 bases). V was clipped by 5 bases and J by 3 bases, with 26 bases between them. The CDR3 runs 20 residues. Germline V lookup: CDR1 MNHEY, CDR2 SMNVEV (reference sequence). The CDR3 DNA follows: TGTGCCAGCAGTCTTTCCCGGTCGGGATCCTCCCTATTTGGGGCCAACGTCCTGACTTTC. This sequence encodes CASSLSRSGSSLFGANVLTF.

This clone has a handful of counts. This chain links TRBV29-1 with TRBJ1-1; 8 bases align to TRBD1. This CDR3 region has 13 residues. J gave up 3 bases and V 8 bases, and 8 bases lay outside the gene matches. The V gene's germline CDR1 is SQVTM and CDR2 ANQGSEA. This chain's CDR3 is CSFNRGGYTEAFF. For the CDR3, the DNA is TGCAGCTTCAACAGGGGGGGATACACTGAAGCTTTCTTT.

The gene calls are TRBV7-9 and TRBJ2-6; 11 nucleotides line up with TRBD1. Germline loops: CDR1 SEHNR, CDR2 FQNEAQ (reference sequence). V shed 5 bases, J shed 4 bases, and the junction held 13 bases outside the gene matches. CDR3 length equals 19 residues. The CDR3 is CASSHEPGQGDSGANVLTF. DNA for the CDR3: TGTGCCAGCAGCCACGAACCGGGACAGGGGGACTCCGGGGCCAACGTCCTGACTTTC.

The CDR3 coding sequence is TGTGCCAGCATCTTACAGGGACCCCTTGGCAAGACCCAGTACTTC. Translation: CASILQGPLGKTQYF. The chain links TRBV6-5 to TRBJ2-5, with TRBD1 as a possible D gene (6 bases). The germline V gene has CDR1 MNHEY and CDR2 SVGAGI. This CDR3 has 15 residues. Trimming cost V 7 bases and J 6 bases, with 21 bases left between them.

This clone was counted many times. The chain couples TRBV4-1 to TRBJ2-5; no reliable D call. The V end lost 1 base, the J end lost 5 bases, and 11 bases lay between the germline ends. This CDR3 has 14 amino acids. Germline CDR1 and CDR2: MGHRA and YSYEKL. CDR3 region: CASSQVGQLETQYF. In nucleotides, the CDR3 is TGCGCCAGCAGCCAAGTCGGGCAGTTGGAGACCCAGTACTTC.

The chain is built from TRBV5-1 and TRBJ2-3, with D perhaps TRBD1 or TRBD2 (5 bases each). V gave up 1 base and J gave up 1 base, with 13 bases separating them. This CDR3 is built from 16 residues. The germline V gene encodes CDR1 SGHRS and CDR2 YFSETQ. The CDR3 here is CASSLRNGAGTDTQYF. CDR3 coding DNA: TGCGCCAGCAGCTTGCGAAACGGGGCTGGCACAGATACGCAGTATTTT. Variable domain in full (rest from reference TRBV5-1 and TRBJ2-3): KAGVTQTPRYLIKTRGQQVTLSCSPISGHRSVSWYQQTPGQGLQFLFEYFSETQRNKGNFPGRFSGRQFSNSRSEMNVSTLELGDSALYLCASSLRNGAGTDTQYFGPGTRLTVL.

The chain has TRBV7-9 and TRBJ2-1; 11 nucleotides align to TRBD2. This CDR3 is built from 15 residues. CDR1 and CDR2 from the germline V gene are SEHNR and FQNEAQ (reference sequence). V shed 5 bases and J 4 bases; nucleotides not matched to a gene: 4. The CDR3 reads CASSALAGGYNEQFF. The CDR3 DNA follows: TGTGCCAGCAGCGCCCTAGCGGGAGGTTACAATGAGCAGTTCTTC.

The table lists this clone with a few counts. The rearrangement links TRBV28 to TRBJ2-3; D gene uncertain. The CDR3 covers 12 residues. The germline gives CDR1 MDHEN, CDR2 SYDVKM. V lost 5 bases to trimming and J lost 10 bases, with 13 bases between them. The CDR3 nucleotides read TGTGCCAGCAGTGTAACTGGGATTTCGCAGTATTTT. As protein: CASSVTGISQYF.